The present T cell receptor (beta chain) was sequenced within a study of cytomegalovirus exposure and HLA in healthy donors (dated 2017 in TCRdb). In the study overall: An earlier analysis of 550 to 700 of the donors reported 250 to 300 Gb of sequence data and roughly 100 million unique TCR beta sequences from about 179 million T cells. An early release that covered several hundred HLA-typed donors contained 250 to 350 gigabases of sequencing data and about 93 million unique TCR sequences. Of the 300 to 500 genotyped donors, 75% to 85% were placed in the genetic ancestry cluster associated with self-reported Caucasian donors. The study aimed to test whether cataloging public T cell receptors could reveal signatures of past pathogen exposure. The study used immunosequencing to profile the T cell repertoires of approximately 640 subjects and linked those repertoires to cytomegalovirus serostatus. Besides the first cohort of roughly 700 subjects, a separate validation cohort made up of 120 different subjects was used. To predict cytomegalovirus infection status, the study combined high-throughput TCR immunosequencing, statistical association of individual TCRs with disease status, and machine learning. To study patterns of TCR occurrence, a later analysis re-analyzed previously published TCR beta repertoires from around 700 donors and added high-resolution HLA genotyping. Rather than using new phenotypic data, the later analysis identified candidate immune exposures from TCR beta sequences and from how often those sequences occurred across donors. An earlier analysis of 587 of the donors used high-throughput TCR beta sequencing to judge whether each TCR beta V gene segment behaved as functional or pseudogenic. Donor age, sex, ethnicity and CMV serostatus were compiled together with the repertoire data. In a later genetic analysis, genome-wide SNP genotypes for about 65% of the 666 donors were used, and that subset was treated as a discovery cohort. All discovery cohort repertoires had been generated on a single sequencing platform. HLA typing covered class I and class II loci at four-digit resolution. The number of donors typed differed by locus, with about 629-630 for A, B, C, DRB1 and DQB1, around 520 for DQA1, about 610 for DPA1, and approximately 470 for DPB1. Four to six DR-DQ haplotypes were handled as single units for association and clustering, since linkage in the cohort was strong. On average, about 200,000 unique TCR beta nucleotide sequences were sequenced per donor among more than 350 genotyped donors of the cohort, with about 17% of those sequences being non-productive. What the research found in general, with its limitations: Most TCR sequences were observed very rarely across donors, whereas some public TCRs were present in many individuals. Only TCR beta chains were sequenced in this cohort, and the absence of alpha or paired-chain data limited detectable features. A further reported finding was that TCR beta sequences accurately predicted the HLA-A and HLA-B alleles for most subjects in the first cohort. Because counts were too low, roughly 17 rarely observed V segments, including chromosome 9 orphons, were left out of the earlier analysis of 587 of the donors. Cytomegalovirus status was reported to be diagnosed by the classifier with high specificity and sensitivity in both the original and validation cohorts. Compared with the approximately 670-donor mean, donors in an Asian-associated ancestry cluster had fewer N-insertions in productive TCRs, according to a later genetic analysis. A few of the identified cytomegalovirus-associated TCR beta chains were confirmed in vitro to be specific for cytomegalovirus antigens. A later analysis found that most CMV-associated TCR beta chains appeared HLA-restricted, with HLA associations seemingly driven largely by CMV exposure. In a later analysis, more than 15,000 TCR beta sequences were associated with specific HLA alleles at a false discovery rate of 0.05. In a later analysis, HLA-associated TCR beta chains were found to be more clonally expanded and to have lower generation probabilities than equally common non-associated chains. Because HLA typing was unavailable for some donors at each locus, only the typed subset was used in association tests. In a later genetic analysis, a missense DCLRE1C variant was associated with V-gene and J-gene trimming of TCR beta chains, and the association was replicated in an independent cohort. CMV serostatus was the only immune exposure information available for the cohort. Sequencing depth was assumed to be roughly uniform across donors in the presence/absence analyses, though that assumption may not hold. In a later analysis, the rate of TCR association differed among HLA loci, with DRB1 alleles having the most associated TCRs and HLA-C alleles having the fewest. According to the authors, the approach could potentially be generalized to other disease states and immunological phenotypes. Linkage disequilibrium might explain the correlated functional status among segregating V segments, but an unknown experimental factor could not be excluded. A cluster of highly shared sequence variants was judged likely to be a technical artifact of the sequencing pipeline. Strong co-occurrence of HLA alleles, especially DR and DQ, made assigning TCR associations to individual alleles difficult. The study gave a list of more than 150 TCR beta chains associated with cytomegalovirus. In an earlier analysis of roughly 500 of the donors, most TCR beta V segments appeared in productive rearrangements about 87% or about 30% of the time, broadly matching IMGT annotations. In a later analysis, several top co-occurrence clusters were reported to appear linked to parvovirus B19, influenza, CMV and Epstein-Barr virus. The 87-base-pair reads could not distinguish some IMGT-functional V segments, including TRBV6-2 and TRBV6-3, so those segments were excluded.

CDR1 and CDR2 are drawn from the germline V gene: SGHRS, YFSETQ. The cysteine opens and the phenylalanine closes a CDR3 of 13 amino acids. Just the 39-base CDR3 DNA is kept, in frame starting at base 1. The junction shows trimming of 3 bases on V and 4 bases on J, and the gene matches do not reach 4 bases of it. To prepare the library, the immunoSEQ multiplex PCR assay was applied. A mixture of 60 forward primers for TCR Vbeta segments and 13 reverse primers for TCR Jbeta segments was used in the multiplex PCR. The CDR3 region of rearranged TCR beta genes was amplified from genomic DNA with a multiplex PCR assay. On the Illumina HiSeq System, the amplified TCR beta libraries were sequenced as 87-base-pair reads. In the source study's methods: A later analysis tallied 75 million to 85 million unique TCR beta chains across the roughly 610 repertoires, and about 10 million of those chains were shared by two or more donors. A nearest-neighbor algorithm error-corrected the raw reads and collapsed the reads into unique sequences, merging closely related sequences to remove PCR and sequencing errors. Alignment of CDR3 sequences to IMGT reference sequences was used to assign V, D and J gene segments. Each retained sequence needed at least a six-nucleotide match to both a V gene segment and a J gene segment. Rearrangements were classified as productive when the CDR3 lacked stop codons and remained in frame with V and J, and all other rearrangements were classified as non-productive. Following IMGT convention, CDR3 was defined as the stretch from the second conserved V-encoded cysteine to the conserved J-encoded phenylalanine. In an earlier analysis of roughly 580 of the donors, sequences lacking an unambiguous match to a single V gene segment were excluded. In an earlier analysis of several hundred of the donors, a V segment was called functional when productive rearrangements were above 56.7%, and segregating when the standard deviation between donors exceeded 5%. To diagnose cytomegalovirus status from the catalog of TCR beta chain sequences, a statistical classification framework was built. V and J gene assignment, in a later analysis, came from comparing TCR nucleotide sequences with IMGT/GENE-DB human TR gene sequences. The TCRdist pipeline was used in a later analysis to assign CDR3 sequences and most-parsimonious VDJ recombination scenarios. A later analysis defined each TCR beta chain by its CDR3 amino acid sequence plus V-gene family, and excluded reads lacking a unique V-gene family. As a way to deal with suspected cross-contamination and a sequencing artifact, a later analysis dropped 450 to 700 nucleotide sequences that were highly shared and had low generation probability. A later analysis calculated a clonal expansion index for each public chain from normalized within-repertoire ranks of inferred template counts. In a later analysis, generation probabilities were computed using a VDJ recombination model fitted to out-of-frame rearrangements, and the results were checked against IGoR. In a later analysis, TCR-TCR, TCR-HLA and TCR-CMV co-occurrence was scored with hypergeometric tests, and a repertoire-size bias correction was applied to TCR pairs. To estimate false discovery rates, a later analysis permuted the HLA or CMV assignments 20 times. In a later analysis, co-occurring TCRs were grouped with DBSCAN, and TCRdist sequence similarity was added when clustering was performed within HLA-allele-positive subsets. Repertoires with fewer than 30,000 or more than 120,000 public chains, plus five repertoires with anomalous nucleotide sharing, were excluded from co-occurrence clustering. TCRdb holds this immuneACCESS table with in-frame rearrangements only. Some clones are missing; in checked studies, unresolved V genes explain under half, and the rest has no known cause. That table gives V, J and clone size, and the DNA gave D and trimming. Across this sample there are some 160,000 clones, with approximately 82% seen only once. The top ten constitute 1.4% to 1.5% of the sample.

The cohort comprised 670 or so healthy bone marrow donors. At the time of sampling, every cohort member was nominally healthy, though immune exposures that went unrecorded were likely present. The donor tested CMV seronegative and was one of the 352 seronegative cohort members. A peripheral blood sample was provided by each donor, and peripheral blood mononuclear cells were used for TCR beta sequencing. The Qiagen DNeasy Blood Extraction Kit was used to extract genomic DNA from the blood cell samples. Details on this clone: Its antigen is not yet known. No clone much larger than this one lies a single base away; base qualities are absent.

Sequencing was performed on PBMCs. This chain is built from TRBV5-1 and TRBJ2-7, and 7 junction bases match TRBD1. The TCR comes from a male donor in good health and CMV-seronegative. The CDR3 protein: CASSSIQGYEQYF. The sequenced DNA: TGCGCCAGCAGCTCCATACAGGGGTACGAGCAGTACTTC.